The clone carrying this TCR beta chain was seen ten or more times. Its matching antigen is unknown. TCRdb analysed the reads with MiXCR anew, one entry per CDR3 protein. Of tens of thousands of distinct CDR3 sequences in the sample, under 30% were seen once. The data are from a study of T cell repertoires in cytomegalovirus infection. The wider study: Epitope selection comprised recently identified HLA-C-restricted CMV epitopes and well-studied HLA-B-restricted CMV epitopes.

The CDR3 sequence is 13 residues long. CDR1 is SGHTA, CDR2 FQGNSA, per germline. V dropped 5 bases and J dropped 11; count of bases not matched to a gene: 9. Study-wide results and caveats: Dominant in the ex vivo response were TCR beta clonotypes restricted by HLA-C and specific for CMV.

This TCR derives from a human donor in good health (CMV status not recorded). Some clones in this sample may be carry-over from other donors' samples. V gene TRBV7-2 combines with J gene TRBJ1-1; 9 bases match TRBD1. Sequenced material: CD8+ T cells from cultured PBMCs, taken from culture after CMV antigen stimulation. The CDR3 here is CASSEGQGWSAFF. Here the CDR3 DNA reads TGTGCCAGCAGCGAGGGACAGGGATGGTCGGCTTTCTTT.